This TCR beta chain emerged from a study of cytomegalovirus exposure and HLA in healthy donors. Study information: The roughly 120 validation repertoires and the 666 first-cohort repertoires shared a platform, a later analysis reported. Study conclusions and caveats: It was approximately 170 TCR beta chains that were listed as cytomegalovirus-associated.

About this clone: Its specificity is not known.

Generated by immunoSEQ multiplex PCR, the TCRdb table keeps only in-frame clones and is missing some. The sample consists of some 45,000 clones, around 94% of them appearing once. This CDR3 contains 12 residues. The rearrangement uses TRBV21-1 and TRBJ1-5. TRBV21-1 represents a pseudogene. The sequencing sample was made of PBMCs. This TCR derives from a woman between 18 and 30 years old in good health and CMV-seropositive. CDR3 sequence: CASSKREQPQHF. CDR3 DNA sequence: TGTGCCAGCAGCAAAAGAGAGCAGCCCCAGCATTTT.